This record looks at one T cell receptor (beta chain) sequence and its context. The germline V gene encodes CDR1 LNHDA and CDR2 SQIVND (reference sequence). The CDR3 consists of 15 residues. Trimming at V came to 4 bases and at J to 5 bases, leaving 4 bases not matched to a gene. The data were obtained in a study of blood T cell repertoires in COVID-19. Whole-study context: From the United States, Italy and Spain came samples of acute and convalescent COVID-19. Sources were T cells, B-cell-depleted T cells, or PBMCs; the material itself was cDNA or gDNA.

Per the original methods: Estimated nucleated cell counts came from reference gene primer amplification. Profiled with immunoSEQ multiplex PCR; TCRdb holds only in-frame clones, not every one. Clonal size and the V and J genes are those of that table, whereas D and trimming came from the DNA. The table lists 65,000 to 80,000 clones, 82% of them singletons. The sequence was obtained from a human donor in a cohort sampled during active COVID-19. The rearrangement links TRBV19 to TRBJ1-6, with 8 bases aligning to TRBD1. The sample consisted of peripheral blood. The CDR3 is CASSTGQENNSPLHF. The DNA of the CDR3 is TGTGCCAGTAGTACGGGACAGGAAAATAATTCACCCCTCCACTTT.